Below, one T cell receptor beta chain is given with its context. Its binding antigen is unknown. No much larger clone is present one base from it, and per-base qualities are unavailable. This entry belongs to a study of T cell changes during pregnancy in multiple sclerosis (dated by TCRdb to the late 2010s). Study-level background: In women with multiple sclerosis, the researchers looked at how the T cell repertoire shifted as pregnancy progressed.

From the cysteine up to the phenylalanine, the CDR3 has a length of 13 residues. Just CDR3 DNA is preserved here, 39 bases in frame from base 1. Per the germline V gene, MDHEN is the CDR1 and SYDVKM is the CDR2. The junction shows trimming of 3 bases on V and 0 bases on J, plus 3 bases between the germline ends. The library was obtained by the immunoSEQ multiplex PCR assay. Drawn from immuneACCESS, this table holds only the in-frame rearrangements with V and J called that TCRdb kept. Clones are partly lost; checked studies trace under half to an unresolved V gene and leave the rest unexplained. The sample yields over 60,000 clones; roughly nine tenths were counted once. 0.7% of the sample belongs to the ten largest clones.

Recombination linked TRBV28 to TRBJ1-3; a confident D gene designation cannot be given. The sample in question was peripheral blood, obtained in the third trimester of pregnancy. The TCR comes from a female donor in good health, enrolled as a control in a pregnancy study. This receptor has the CDR3 CASSFSSGNTIYF. The nucleotide sequence is TGTGCCAGCAGTTTCAGCTCTGGAAACACCATATATTTT.